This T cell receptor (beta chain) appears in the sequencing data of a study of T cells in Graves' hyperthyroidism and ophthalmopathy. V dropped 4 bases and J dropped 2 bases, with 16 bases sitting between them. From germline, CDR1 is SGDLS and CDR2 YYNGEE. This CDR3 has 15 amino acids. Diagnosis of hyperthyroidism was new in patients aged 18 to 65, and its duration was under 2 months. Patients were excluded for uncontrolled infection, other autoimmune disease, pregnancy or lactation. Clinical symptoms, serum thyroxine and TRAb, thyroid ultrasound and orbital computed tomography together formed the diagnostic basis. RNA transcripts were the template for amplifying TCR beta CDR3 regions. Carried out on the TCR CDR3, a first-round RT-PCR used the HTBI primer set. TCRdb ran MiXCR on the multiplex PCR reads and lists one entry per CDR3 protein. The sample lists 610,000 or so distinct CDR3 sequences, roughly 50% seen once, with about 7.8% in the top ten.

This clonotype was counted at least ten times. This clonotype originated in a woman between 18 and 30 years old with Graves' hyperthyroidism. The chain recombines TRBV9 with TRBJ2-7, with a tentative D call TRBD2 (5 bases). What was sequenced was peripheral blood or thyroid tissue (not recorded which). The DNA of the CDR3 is TGTGCCAGCAGCCCCCGCGGAGGCTTTACCTACGAGCAGTACTTC. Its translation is CASSPRGGFTYEQYF.